Reported below is one T cell receptor (beta chain). There is no known antigen for this receptor. No clone much larger than this one lies a single base away; base qualities are absent. This sample is drawn from a study of T cells in localized non-small cell lung cancer (dated by TCRdb to about 2020). Looking at the study overall: The study analyzed T cell repertoires of a few hundred early-stage NSCLC patients, comparing tumors and uninvolved tumor-adjacent lungs. The cohort consisted of approximately 240 treatment-naive NSCLC patients whose localized lung tumors had been resected. Of the NSCLC patients, around 130 were male and about a hundred were female, and the mean age was approximately 66 years. The full study reports these points: Because of the exploratory design, TCR variables were selected using unadjusted p-values without false-discovery rate correction. A median of approximately 62 of the top 100 tumor clones turned up in the paired uninvolved adjacent lung, and fewer than 35 of those clones also ranked among the top 100 of that same adjacent lung. Because multi-region tumor sequencing was not done, intratumor heterogeneity could not be ruled out. Uninvolved tumor-adjacent lung showed the highest T cell clonality, higher than tumor, which suggests more focused antigenic responses in the adjacent lung. Higher T cell density in blood was associated with longer overall survival, whereas higher clonality in adjacent lung was associated with shorter survival.

At diagnosis, tumor, uninvolved tumor-adjacent lung and peripheral blood were collected and then preserved as a mix of FFPE and fresh-frozen material. Blood samples were analyzed as peripheral blood mononuclear cells for TCR repertoire profiling. TCR beta CDR3 regions were sequenced from DNA using the immunoSEQ Assay. As for how the authors treated the data: To compute T cell density, TCR beta template counts were normalized to usable DNA, which was estimated by amplifying housekeeping genes. Richness was estimated with the preseqR package, extrapolating to 400,000 templates for PBMC samples and 120,000 templates for tissue samples. Clonality was defined as one minus Pielou's evenness. Tissue-enriched TCRs were identified by differential abundance testing using productive amino-acid clonotypes, minimum total count 5 and alpha 0.1. Repertoire overlap between compartments was quantified with the Jaccard Index and Morisita Overlap Index. GLIPH grouped TCR beta CDR3s together with public tetramer-defined viral CDR3s, and a viral motif had to include at least three viral sequences and also show V-gene enrichment. The source is immuneACCESS, and TCRdb retained only in-frame sequences with V and J called. Part of the clones is not carried over; for the studies checked, unresolved V genes explain less than half of this, and the remainder is unexplained. V and J calls and clone size follow that table, whereas D and trimming were derived from the DNA. This sample holds 55,000 to 75,000 clones; 85% to 90% were observed only once. Jointly, the top ten make up 21% of the sample.

The specimen comprised peripheral blood, sampled before any cancer treatment. The receptor comes from a male donor older than 55 with stage III squamous cell lung carcinoma.

The DNA sequence is given as TGTGCCAGCACGCTAGGACTAGCGGGGGCCCTGACAGATACGCAGTATTTT. Its protein is CASTLGLAGALTDTQYF. The chain is made from TRBV7-2 and TRBJ2-3; 13 middle bases align to TRBD2. Compared with germline, V lacks 7 bases and J lacks 3 bases; bases without a gene match: 10. The germline V gene supplies CDR1 SGHTA and CDR2 FQGNSA. The CDR3 contains 17 residues, cysteine and phenylalanine counted. Only the CDR3 region is kept as DNA, spanning 51 bases read in frame from base 1.